The 20 T cell receptor beta chains below come from one sample, sequenced in a study of cytomegalovirus exposure and HLA in healthy donors. Researchers ran the PCR with 60 Vbeta and 13 Jbeta primers. The assay was immunoSEQ multiplex PCR, and TCRdb's table has in-frame clones only and misses some. The table records over 85,000 clones, around 73% of them present only once. Sequenced material: PBMCs. The receptor source for this set is a female donor in good health and CMV-seronegative.

This clone was picked up a small number of times. V gene TRBV27 combines with J gene TRBJ1-2; D is unresolved. With 0 bases removed from V and 0 bases from J, the gap between germline ends came to 5 bases. The CDR3 is 14 amino acids. Germline CDR1 is MNHEY and CDR2 is SMNVEV (reference sequence). The CDR3 DNA reads as TGTGCCAGCAGTTTATCGCAGACTAACTATGGCTACACCTTC. This gives the protein CASSLSQTNYGYTF.

This chain joins TRBV27 and TRBJ1-2, with 7 nucleotides matching TRBD1. Germline values: CDR1 MNHEY, CDR2 SMNVEV (reference sequence). V dropped 9 bases and J dropped 3; count of bases not matched to a gene: 13. The CDR3 runs to 15 residues. This CDR3 reads CASKSHGQAYYGYTF. CDR3 DNA sequence: TGTGCCAGTAAGTCGCACGGACAGGCCTACTATGGCTACACCTTC.

This clone is a singleton in its sample. The V and J genes are TRBV28 and TRBJ1-2; D possibly corresponds to TRBD1 (5 bases). The V and J ends lost 10 bases and 6 bases respectively, with 12 bases between them. This CDR3 is 11 amino acids long. Germline-derived CDR1 and CDR2 are MDHEN and SYDVKM. CDR3 sequence reads: CATLQGDGYTF. CDR3 bases: TGTGCCACCCTTCAGGGCGATGGCTACACCTTC.

This clone showed up just a few times. This chain uses TRBV7-6 with TRBJ2-5; D unresolved. Trimming took off 5 bases at V and 3 bases at J, with 4 bases between the two ends. Germline V lookup: CDR1 SGHVS, CDR2 FNYEAQ. The CDR3 is 11 residues long. CDR3 bases: TGTGCCAGCAGCCGGGAAGAGACCCAGTACTTC. Translated: CASSREETQYF. Together with reference TRBV7-6 and TRBJ2-5, the CDR3 gives the full variable domain: GAGVSQSPRYKVTKRGQDVALRCDPISGHVSLYWYRQALGQGPEFLTYFNYEAQQDKSGLPNDRFSAERPEGSISTLTIQRTEQRDSAMYRCASSREETQYFGPGTRLLVL.

This chain connects TRBV7-9 to TRBJ2-2, with 15 positions matching TRBD2. J gave up 8 bases and V 6 bases, and 4 bases lay outside the gene matches. This CDR3 has 15 residues. The V gene's germline CDR1 is SEHNR and CDR2 FQNEAQ (reference sequence). CDR3 protein: CASRGLAGGPGELFF. CDR3 sequence (DNA): TGTGCCAGCAGAGGACTAGCGGGGGGGCCAGGGGAGCTGTTTTTT.

J is TRBJ1-1 and V is TRBV30; D unclear. CDR3 length: 12 amino acids. Germline V gives CDR1 GTSNPN, CDR2 SVGIG (reference sequence). V lost 3 bases and J lost 1, with 6 bases in between. The CDR3 is CAWRQSNTEAFF. DNA for the CDR3: TGTGCCTGGAGACAGTCGAACACTGAAGCTTTCTTT.

The chain recombines TRBV5-4 with TRBJ2-1; the match to TRBD1 covers 10 bases. With V trimmed by 4 bases and J by 7 bases, 5 bases remained unmatched. CDR1 and CDR2 from the germline V gene are SGHNT and YYREEE (reference sequence). CDR3 length: 14 residues. The CDR3 region has the DNA TGTGCCAGCAGCAGGACAGGGGGGAGTAATGAGCAGTTCTTC. Translation gives CASSRTGGSNEQFF.

The V call is TRBV9, the J call TRBJ2-5; D might be TRBD2 (6 bases). The CDR3 has 15 amino acids. The germline V and J ends were trimmed by 0 bases and 5 bases, with 14 bases remaining between them. In germline, CDR1 is SGDLS, CDR2 YYNGEE. The CDR3 here is CASSVAGVSEETQYF. DNA of the CDR3: TGTGCCAGCAGCGTAGCGGGAGTTAGTGAGGAGACCCAGTACTTC.

CDR3 DNA: TGTGCCAGCAGCGACGGGACTAGCGGGAGTACAGGAGAGACCCAGTACTTC. Its translation is CASSDGTSGSTGETQYF. This chain connects TRBV9 to TRBJ2-5; 14 bases are shared with TRBD2. The germline CDR1 and CDR2 sequences are SGDLS and YYNGEE. The CDR3 has 17 residues. J lost 4 bases, V lost 3 bases, and 8 bases had no gene match.

There are many counts of this clone. The gene calls are TRBV27 and TRBJ2-6; 7 bases line up with TRBD1. Germline-derived CDR1 and CDR2 are MNHEY and SMNVEV (reference sequence). V shed 4 bases and J 2 bases; nucleotides not matched to a gene: 2. The CDR3 contains 15 residues. CDR3 loop: CASSSDRAGANVLTF. CDR3 DNA: TGTGCCAGCAGTTCAGACAGGGCTGGGGCCAACGTCCTGACTTTC. Full variable domain (remainder filled in from reference TRBV27 and TRBJ2-6): EAQVTQNPRYLITVTGKKLTVTCSQNMNHEYMSWYRQDPGLGLRQIYYSMNVEVTDKGDVPEGYKVSRKEKRNFPLILESPSPNQTSLYFCASSSDRAGANVLTFGAGSRLTVL.

The rearrangement links TRBV30 to TRBJ1-1; D remains unclear. CDR1 and CDR2 (germline): GTSNPN, SVGIG (reference sequence). This CDR3 contains 13 residues. V lost 7 bases and J lost 4, with 16 bases in between. CDR3 loop: CAFIRETPTEAFF. Written as DNA, the CDR3 is TGTGCCTTCATCCGGGAAACCCCCACTGAAGCTTTCTTT.

The table lists this clone with a few counts. The rearrangement joins TRBV11-3 to TRBJ2-5; possibly TRBD2 for D (6 bases). The CDR3 spans 13 residues. CDR1 and CDR2 from the germline V gene are SGHNT and YENEEA. Trimming took off 2 bases at V and 4 bases at J, with 8 bases between the two ends. The chain's CDR3 is CASSLSGRETQYF. Written as DNA, the CDR3 is TGTGCCAGCAGCTTATCCGGGAGAGAGACCCAGTACTTC.

The chain employs TRBV15 and TRBJ1-2, with D unresolved. CDR3 length: 15 amino acids. The V gene's germline CDR1 is LNHNV and CDR2 YYDKDF (reference sequence). Between the trimmed V and J ends, which lost 0 bases and 4 bases, there was a span of 12 bases. The CDR3 reads CATSRDDIFSYGYTF. The DNA for the CDR3 is TGTGCCACCAGCAGAGATGACATCTTTTCCTATGGCTACACCTTC.

The chain couples TRBV19 to TRBJ1-1, with a weak D call TRBD1 (6 bases). Trimming left V 4 bases short and J 4 bases short, with 13 bases between. In germline, CDR1 is LNHDA, CDR2 SQIVND (reference sequence). This CDR3 spans 14 amino acids. The CDR3, as DNA: TGTGCCAGTAGTAGAGGCTGGGGGCTCACTGAAGCTTTCTTT. This encodes CASSRGWGLTEAFF.

The V and J genes are TRBV5-5 and TRBJ2-7; 8 bases agree with TRBD1. There are 15 residues in the CDR3. Germline V lookup: CDR1 SGHKS, CDR2 YYEKEE (reference sequence). V trimming: 1 base; J trimming: 7 bases; junction bases outside the gene matches: 10. CDR3: CASSLWGQAFREQYF. The CDR3 DNA sequence: TGTGCCAGCAGCTTGTGGGGACAGGCCTTTCGGGAGCAGTACTTC.

V gene TRBV7-6 combines with J gene TRBJ2-7; 7 bases map to TRBD2. Germline assignment: CDR1 SGHVS and CDR2 FNYEAQ. V lost 2 bases and J lost 0; bases outside the gene matches: 1. The CDR3 is made up of 14 amino acids. In DNA form, the CDR3 reads TGTGCCAGCAGCTTACTAGCGGCCTCCTACGAGCAGTACTTC. Translated: CASSLLAASYEQYF.

The V gene is TRBV6-6, the J gene TRBJ1-2, with D unresolved. The V gene's germline CDR1 is MNHNY and CDR2 SVGAGI (reference sequence). Deletions cut 10 bases from V and 7 bases from J, with 10 bases between. The CDR3 is 10 residues long. CDR3 loop: CATETSGYTF. In DNA form, the CDR3 reads TGTGCCACGGAGACTAGTGGCTACACCTTC.

The genes are TRBV5-4 and TRBJ1-3; unclear D gene. V lost 0 bases and J lost 0, with 10 bases in between. Germline V gives CDR1 SGHNT, CDR2 YYREEE (reference sequence). CDR3 length: 16 residues. The CDR3 coding sequence is TGTGCCAGCAGCTTGGGTTACAGCCACTCTGGAAACACCATATATTTT. Translated, it gives CASSLGYSHSGNTIYF.

The gene calls are TRBV7-2 and TRBJ2-1; 11 nucleotides line up with TRBD2. V lost 2 bases to trimming and J lost 8 bases; unmatched junction nucleotides: 2. The CDR3 length is 14 residues. Germline values: CDR1 SGHTA, CDR2 FQGNSA. CDR3 loop: CASSLILAGDEQFF. The CDR3 DNA reads as TGTGCCAGCAGCTTAATACTAGCGGGGGATGAGCAGTTCTTC.

The gene calls are TRBV11-3 and TRBJ2-3; the D gene is possibly TRBD2 (5 bases). This CDR3 comprises 11 residues. Germline V gives CDR1 SGHNT, CDR2 YENEEA. Trimming removed 11 bases at V and 7 bases at J, with 13 bases between. The CDR3 DNA reads as TGTGCCCGGGTCGGGGTTCATACGCAGTATTTT. Protein product: CARVGVHTQYF.